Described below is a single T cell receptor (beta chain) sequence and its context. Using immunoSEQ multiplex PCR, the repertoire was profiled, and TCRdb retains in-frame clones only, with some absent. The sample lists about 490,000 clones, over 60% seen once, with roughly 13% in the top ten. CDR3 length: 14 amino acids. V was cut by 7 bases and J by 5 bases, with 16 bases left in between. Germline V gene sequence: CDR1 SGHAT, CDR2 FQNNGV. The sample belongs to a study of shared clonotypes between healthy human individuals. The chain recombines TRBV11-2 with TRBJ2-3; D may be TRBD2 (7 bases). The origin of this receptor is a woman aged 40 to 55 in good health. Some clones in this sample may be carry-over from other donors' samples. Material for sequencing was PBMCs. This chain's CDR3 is CASTFRGAEDTQYF. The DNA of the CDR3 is TGTGCCAGCACCTTCCGGGGGGCAGAAGATACGCAGTATTTT.